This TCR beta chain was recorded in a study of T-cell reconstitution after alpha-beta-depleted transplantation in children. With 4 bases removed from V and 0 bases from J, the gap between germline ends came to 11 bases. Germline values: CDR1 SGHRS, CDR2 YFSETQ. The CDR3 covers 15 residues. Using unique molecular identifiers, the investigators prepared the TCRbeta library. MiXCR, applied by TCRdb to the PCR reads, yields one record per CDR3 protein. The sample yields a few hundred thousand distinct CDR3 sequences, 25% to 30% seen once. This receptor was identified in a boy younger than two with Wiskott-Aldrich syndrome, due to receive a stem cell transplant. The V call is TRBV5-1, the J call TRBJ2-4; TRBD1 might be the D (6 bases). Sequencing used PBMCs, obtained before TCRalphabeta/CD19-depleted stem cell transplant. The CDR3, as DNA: TGCGCCAGCAGCCCTGGGACAATAGCCAAAAACATTCAGTACTTC. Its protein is CASSPGTIAKNIQYF.